This T cell receptor (beta chain) was identified during a study of T cell responses to AZD1222 COVID-19 vaccine. Regarding the study as a whole: A mostly white British donor set with more females was recruited, and clonal diversity was possibly underestimated. Only a handful of AZD1222 recipients, more than five in all, had baseline seropositivity. Dominant CD4 TCR responses targeted spike regions 160-218 and 743-854.

Data came from immunoSEQ multiplex PCR; TCRdb stores just in-frame clones and leaves some out. The sample lists 90,000 to 100,000 clones, around 89% occurring once. This CDR3 has 13 amino acids. Trimming stripped 5 bases from V and 3 bases from J, with 11 bases between. From germline, CDR1 is SGHNT and CDR2 YYREEE (reference sequence). In regard to this clone: Its target is unknown.

The material was peripheral blood, obtained on day 0 of AZD1222 vaccination. V is TRBV5-4 and J is TRBJ2-5; D is ambiguous. The clonotype originates from an adult in good health. The CDR3 coding sequence is TGTGCCAGCAGGGATGGGGTCAAAGAGACCCAGTACTTC. Protein: CASRDGVKETQYF.